The present T cell receptor (beta chain) was sequenced within a study of T cells after yellow fever vaccination. TCRdb recomputed calls from the 5' RACE reads with MiXCR, one row per CDR3 protein. The sample has about 370,000 distinct CDR3 sequences; roughly 11% are singletons. CDR3 size: 16 residues. Germline V gene sequence: CDR1 SNHLY, CDR2 FYNNEI. The ends were cut back, 8 bases at V and 1 base at J, with 18 bases in the middle. This receptor was taken from a man younger than 30 who received the YFV17D yellow fever vaccine. This chain links TRBV2 with TRBJ2-1; no clear D gene. Sequenced here: PBMCs, sampled on the day of the first yellow fever vaccination. CDR3 amino acids: CASSYSGALSYNEQFF. CDR3 nucleotides: TGTGCCAGCTCCTACTCGGGCGCTCTGTCCTACAATGAGCAGTTCTTC.